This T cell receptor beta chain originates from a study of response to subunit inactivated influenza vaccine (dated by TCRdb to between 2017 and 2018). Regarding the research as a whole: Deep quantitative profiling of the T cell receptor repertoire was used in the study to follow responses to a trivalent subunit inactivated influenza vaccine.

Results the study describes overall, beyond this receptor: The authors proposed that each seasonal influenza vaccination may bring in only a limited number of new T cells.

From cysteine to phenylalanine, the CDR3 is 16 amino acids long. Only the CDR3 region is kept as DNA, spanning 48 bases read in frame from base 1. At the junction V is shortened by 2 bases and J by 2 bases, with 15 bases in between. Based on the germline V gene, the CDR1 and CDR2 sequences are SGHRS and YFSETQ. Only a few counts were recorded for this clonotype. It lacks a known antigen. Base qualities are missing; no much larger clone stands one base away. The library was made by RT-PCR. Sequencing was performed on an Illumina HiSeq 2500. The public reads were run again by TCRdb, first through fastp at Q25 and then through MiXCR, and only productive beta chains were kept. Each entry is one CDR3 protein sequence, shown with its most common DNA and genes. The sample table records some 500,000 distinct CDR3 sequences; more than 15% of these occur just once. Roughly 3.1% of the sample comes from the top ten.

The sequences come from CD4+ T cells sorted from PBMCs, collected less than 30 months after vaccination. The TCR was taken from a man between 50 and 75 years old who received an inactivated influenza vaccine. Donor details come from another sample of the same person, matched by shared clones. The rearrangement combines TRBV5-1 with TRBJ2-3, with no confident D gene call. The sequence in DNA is TGCGCCAGCAGCTTCGGGCCTTCCACACACACAGATACGCAGTATTTT. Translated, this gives CASSFGPSTHTDTQYF.